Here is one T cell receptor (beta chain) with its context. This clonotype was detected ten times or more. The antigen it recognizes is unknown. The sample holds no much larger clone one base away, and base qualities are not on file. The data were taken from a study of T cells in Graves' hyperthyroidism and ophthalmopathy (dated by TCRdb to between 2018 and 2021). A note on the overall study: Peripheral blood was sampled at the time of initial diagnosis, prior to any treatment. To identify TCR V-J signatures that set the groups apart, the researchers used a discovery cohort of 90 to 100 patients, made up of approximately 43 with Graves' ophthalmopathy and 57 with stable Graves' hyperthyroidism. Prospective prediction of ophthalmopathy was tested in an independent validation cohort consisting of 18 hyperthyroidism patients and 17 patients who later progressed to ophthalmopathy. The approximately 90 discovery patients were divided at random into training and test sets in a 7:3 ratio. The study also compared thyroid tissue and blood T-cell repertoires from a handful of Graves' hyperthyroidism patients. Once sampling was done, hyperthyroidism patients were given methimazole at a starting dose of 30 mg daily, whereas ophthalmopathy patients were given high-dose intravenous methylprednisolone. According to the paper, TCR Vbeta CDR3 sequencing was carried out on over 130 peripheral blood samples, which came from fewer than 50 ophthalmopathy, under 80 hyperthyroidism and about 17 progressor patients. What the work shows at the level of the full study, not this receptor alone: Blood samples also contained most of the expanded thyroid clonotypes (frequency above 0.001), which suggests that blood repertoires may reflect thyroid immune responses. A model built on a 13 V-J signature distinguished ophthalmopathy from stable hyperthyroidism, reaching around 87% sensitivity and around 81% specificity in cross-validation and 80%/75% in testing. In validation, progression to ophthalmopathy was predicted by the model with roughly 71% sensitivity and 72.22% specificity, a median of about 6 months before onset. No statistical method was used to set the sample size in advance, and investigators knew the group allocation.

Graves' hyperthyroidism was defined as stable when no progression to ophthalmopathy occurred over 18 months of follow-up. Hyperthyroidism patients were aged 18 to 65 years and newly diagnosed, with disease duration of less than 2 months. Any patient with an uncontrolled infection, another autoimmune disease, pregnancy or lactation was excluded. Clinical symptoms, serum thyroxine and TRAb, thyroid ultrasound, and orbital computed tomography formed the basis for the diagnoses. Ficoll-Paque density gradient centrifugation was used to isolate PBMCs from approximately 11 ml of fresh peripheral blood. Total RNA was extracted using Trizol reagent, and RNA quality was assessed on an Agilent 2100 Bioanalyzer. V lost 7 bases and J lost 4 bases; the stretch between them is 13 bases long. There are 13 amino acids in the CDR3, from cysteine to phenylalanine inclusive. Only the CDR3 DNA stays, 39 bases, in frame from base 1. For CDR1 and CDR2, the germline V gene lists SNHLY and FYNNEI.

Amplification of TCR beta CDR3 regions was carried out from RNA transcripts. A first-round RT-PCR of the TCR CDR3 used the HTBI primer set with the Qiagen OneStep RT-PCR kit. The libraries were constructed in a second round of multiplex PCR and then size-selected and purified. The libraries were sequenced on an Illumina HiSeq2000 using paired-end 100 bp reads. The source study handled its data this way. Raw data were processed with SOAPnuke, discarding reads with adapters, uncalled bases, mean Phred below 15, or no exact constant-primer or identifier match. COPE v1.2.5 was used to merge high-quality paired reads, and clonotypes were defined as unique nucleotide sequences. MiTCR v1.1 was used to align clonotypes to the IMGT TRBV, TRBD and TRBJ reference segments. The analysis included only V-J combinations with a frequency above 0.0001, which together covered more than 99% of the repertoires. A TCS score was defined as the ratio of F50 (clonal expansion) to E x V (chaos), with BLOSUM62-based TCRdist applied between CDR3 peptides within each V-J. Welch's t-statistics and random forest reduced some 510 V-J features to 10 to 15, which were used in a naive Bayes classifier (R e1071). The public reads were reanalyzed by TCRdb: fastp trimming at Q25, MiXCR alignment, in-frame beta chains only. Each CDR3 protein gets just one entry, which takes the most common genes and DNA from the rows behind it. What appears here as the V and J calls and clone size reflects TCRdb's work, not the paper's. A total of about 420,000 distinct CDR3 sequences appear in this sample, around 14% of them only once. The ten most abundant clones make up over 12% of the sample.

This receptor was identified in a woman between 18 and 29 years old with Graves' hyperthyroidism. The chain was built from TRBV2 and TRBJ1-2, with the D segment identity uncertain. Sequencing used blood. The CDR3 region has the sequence CASTEGGIYGYTF. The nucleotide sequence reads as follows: TGTGCCAGCACGGAGGGTGGGATCTATGGCTACACCTTC.